This TCR beta chain derives from a study of T cell repertoires in cytomegalovirus infection (dated by TCRdb to about 2019). With regard to the full study: The HLA type of each donor mattered for the analysis, because public TCR beta signatures pointed to carriage of CMV infection along with the matching HLA type.

The CDR3, cysteine through phenylalanine, is 15 amino acids long. The kept DNA is CDR3 alone, 45 bases in frame from the first base. CDR1 is given as SGHVS and CDR2 as FQNEAQ, both from the germline V gene. The trim is 2 bases for V and 4 bases for J, with a gap of 12 bases between the germline ends. Overall study results and their limits: The ex vivo response was dominated by HLA-C-restricted CMV-specific TCR beta clonotypes, which also provided the single most frequent clonotype in two of eight donors. Carriers of CMV infection plus the relevant HLA type were discriminated by the cumulative frequency of public TCR beta family members in the study cohort and in an independent approximately 400-donor cohort.

Sequencing used an Illumina HiSeq 1500. The public reads were run again by TCRdb, first through fastp at Q25 and then through MiXCR, and only productive beta chains were kept. Here each entry gathers all rows of one CDR3 protein and keeps the most common genes and DNA. This sample lists approximately 500,000 distinct CDR3 sequences; around 10% were detected once. Roughly 10% of the sample rests with the top ten. This clonotype was observed many times. No cognate antigen has been identified for it. Base qualities are missing; no much larger clone stands one base away. This TCR was sampled from a human donor in good health (CMV status not recorded). Some clones in this sample may be carry-over from other donors' samples. The specimen was PBMCs. The chain joins TRBV7-8 to TRBJ2-1; no D segment can be confidently identified. This receptor has the CDR3 CASSLNLNAYNEQFF. Here is the DNA: TGTGCCAGCAGCTTAAATTTAAACGCGTACAATGAGCAGTTCTTC. The full variable domain, completed from the reference TRBV7-8 and TRBJ2-1 proteins outside the CDR3, reads GAGVSQSPRYKVAKRGQDVALRCDPISGHVSLFWYQQALGQGPEFLTYFQNEAQLDKSGLPSDRFFAERPEGSVSTLKIQRTQQEDSAVYLCASSLNLNAYNEQFFGPGTRLTVL.